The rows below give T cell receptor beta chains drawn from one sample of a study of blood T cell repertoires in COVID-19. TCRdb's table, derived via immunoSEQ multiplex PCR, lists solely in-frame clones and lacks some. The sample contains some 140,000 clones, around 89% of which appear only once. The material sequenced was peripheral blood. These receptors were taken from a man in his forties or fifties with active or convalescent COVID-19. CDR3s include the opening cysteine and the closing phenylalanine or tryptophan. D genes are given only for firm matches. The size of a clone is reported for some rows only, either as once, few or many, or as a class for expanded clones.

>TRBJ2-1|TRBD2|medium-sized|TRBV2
CASSVGLNTYNEQFF
TGTGCCAGCAGTGTGGGACTAAACACATACAATGAGCAGTTCTTC
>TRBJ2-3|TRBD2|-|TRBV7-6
CASSLVPGGPTDTQYF
TGTGCCAGCAGCTTAGTACCGGGAGGGCCCACAGATACGCAGTATTTT
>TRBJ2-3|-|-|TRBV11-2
CASSLMAGTTDTQYF
TGTGCCAGCAGCTTAATGGCGGGGACCACAGATACGCAGTATTTT
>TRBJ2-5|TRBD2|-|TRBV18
CASSPAVREVSQYF
TGTGCCAGCTCACCAGCTGTGCGGGAGGTTTCCCAGTACTTC
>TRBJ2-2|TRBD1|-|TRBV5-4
CASSASGTATGELFF
TGTGCCAGCAGCGCGTCCGGGACAGCCACCGGGGAGCTGTTTTTT
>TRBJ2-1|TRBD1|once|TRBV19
CASSIRDRGLNEQFF
TGTGCCAGTAGCATCCGGGACAGGGGGCTCAATGAGCAGTTCTTC
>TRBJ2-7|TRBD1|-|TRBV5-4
CASSFTGGASYEQYF
TGTGCCAGCAGCTTCACAGGGGGCGCCTCCTACGAGCAGTACTTC
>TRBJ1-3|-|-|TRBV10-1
CASSESGSGNTIYF
TGCGCCAGCAGTGAGTCGGGCAGTGGAAACACCATATATTTT
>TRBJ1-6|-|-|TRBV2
CASSEARLNSPLHF
TGTGCCAGCAGTGAAGCCAGGTTGAATTCACCCCTCCACTTT
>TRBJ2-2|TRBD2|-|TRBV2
CASTFSSGPTGELFF
TGTGCCAGCACTTTCTCTAGCGGGCCAACCGGGGAGCTGTTTTTT
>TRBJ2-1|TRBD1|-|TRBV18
CASSKTGGSSYNEQFF
TGTGCCAGCTCAAAAACAGGGGGCAGCTCCTACAATGAGCAGTTCTTC
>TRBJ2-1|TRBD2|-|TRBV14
CASSQQPPGLALSSYNEQFF
TGTGCCAGCAGCCAACAACCTCCGGGACTAGCGTTGAGCTCCTACAATGAGCAGTTCTTC
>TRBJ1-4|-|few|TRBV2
CASIRGGNEKLFF
TGTGCCAGCATCAGGGGCGGGAATGAAAAACTGTTTTTT
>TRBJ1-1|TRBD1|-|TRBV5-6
CASSLEQGVHTEAFF
TGTGCCAGCAGCTTGGAACAGGGGGTTCACACTGAAGCTTTCTTT
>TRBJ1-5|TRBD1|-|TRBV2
CASSGDRGPYQPQHF
TGTGCCAGCAGTGGGGACAGGGGCCCCTATCAGCCCCAGCATTTT
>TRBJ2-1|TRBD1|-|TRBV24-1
CATSDSDRGNYNEQFF
TGTGCCACCAGTGACTCTGACAGGGGTAACTACAATGAGCAGTTCTTC
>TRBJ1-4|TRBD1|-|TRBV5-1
CASSRDGQGDEKLFF
TGCGCCAGCAGCCGGGATGGACAGGGCGATGAAAAACTGTTTTTT
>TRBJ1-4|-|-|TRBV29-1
CSVTGDNEKLFF
TGCAGCGTGACGGGGGATAATGAAAAACTGTTTTTT
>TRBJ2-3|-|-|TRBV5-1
CASSLGLVTDTQYF
TGCGCCAGCAGCTTGGGACTAGTCACAGATACGCAGTATTTT
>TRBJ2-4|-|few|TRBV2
CASSIGGLAKNIQYF
TGTGCCAGCAGTATTGGTGGCTTAGCCAAAAACATTCAGTACTTC
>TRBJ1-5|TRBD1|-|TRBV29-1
CSVTGTGTGGFGNQPQHF
TGCAGCGTGACTGGAACCGGGACAGGGGGCTTTGGAAATCAGCCCCAGCATTTT
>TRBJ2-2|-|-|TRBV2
CASRKDRNTGELFF
TGTGCCAGCAGGAAGGACAGAAACACCGGGGAGCTGTTTTTT
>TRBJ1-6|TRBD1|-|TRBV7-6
CASSSGQGNSPLHF
TGTGCCAGCAGCTCAGGACAGGGCAATTCACCCCTCCACTTT
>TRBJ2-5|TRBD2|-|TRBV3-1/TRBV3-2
CASSLRLAGGQYQETQYF
TGTGCCAGCAGCCTTAGACTAGCGGGGGGGCAGTACCAAGAGACCCAGTACTTC
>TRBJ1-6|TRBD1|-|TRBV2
CASVQGVSTCSPLHF
TGTGCCAGCGTCCAGGGGGTATCTACATGTTCACCCCTCCACTTT
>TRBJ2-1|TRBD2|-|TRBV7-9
CASSAGTTGEQFF
TGTGCCAGCAGCGCCGGGACTACCGGTGAGCAGTTCTTC
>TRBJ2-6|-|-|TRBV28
CASSPAGPGANVLTF
TGTGCCAGCAGTCCCGCGGGGCCGGGGGCCAACGTCCTGACTTTC
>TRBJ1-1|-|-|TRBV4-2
CASSQTGRIEAFF
TGTGCCAGCAGCCAAACAGGGCGGATTGAAGCTTTCTTT
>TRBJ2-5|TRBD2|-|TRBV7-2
CASSPGSLAGGETQYF
TGTGCCAGCAGCCCCGGGAGTCTAGCGGGAGGGGAGACCCAGTACTTC
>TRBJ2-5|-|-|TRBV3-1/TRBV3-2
CASRRLEQETQYF
TGTGCCAGCAGACGACTCGAACAAGAGACCCAGTACTTC
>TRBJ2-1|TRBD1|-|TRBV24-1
CATSRGQGKEFF
TGTGCCACCAGCCGGGGACAGGGGAAGGAGTTCTTC
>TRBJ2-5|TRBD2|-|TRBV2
CASSVLAGRETQYF
TGTGCCAGCAGTGTACTAGCGGGCAGGGAGACCCAGTACTTC
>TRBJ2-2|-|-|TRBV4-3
CASSQEPYRTTNTGELFF
TGCGCCAGCAGCCAAGAACCTTACAGGACGACGAACACCGGGGAGCTGTTTTTT
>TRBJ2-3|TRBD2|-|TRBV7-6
CASSINPSGGNTDTQYF
TGTGCCAGCAGCATAAATCCTAGCGGGGGCAACACAGATACGCAGTATTTT
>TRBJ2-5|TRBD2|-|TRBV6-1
CASSEAHTSGSLQETQYF
TGTGCCAGCAGTGAAGCGCATACTAGCGGGAGCCTCCAAGAGACCCAGTACTTC
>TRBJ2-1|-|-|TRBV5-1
CASSYLLENNEQFF
TGCGCCAGCAGCTACCTCCTAGAAAACAATGAGCAGTTCTTC
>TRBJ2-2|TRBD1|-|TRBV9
CASSPTGAPGELFF
TGTGCCAGCAGCCCGACAGGGGCCCCCGGGGAGCTGTTTTTT
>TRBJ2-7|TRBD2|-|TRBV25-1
CASSEWGGVNYEQYF
TGTGCCAGCAGTGAATGGGGGGGAGTTAACTACGAGCAGTACTTC
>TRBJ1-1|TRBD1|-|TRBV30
CARQGMNTEAFF
TGTGCCAGACAGGGGATGAACACTGAAGCTTTCTTT
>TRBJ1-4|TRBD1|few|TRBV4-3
CASSQDRTRGLNEKLFF
TGCGCCAGCAGCCAAGATCGTACCAGGGGGTTAAATGAAAAACTGTTTTTT
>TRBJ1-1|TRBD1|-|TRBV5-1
CASTPGSGQVNTEAFF
TGCGCCAGCACCCCGGGTAGTGGACAGGTGAACACTGAAGCTTTCTTT
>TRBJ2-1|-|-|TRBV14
CASSQVSGPLYEQFF
TGTGCCAGCAGCCAAGTGAGCGGGCCCCTGTATGAGCAGTTCTTC
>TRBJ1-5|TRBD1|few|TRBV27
CASRWTGDQPQHF
TGTGCCAGCAGATGGACAGGGGATCAGCCCCAGCATTTT
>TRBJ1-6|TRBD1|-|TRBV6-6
CASSYSTGHSPLHF
TGTGCCAGCAGTTACTCGACAGGGCATTCACCCCTCCACTTT
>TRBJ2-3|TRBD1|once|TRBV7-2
CASSLGTGFTDTQYF
TGTGCCAGCAGCCTGGGGACAGGGTTTACAGATACGCAGTATTTT
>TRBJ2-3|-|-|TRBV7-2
CASSLQQGTSTDTQYF
TGTGCCAGCAGCTTACAACAGGGGACTAGCACAGATACGCAGTATTTT
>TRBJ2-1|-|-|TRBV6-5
CASRRLDEQFF
TGTGCCAGCCGAAGACTGGATGAGCAGTTCTTC
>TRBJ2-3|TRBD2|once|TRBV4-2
CASSHKTSGGAQDTQYF
TGTGCCAGCAGCCACAAGACTAGCGGGGGGGCACAAGATACGCAGTATTTT
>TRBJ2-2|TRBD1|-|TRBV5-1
CASSPKTAVYGTGGTGELFF
TGCGCCAGCAGCCCTAAAACTGCTGTCTACGGGACAGGGGGGACCGGGGAGCTGTTTTTT
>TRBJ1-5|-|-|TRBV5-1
CASSWGPDQPQHF
TGCGCCAGCAGTTGGGGGCCCGATCAGCCCCAGCATTTT
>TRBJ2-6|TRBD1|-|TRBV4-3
CASSQEGRGLSGANVLTF
TGCGCCAGCAGCCAAGAGGGCAGGGGGCTGTCTGGGGCCAACGTCCTGACTTTC
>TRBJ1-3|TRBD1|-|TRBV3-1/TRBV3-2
CASSQVKGAGNTIYF
TGTGCCAGCAGCCAAGTCAAGGGGGCGGGAAACACCATATATTTT
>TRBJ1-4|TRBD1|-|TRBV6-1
CASSDPGQSTNEKLFF
TGTGCCAGCAGTGACCCGGGACAGTCAACTAATGAAAAACTGTTTTTT